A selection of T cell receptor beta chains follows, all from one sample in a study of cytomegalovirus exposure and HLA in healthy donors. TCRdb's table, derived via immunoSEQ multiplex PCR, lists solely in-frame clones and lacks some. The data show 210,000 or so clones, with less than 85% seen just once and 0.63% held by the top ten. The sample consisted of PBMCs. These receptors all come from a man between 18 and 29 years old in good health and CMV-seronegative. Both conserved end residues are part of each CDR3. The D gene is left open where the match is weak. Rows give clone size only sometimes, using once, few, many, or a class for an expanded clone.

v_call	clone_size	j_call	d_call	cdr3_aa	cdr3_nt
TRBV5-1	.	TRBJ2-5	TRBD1	CASSSDPTGGETQYF	TGCGCCAGCAGCTCAGACCCGACAGGGGGGGAGACCCAGTACTTC
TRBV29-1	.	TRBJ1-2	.	CSVEEQGWRYTF	TGCAGCGTTGAAGAACAGGGTTGGAGGTACACCTTC
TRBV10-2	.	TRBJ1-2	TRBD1	CASSGQGYGYTF	TGCGCCAGCAGCGGACAGGGTTACGGCTACACCTTC
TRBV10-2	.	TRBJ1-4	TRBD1	CASRQGINEKLFF	TGCGCCAGCCGACAGGGGATTAATGAAAAACTGTTTTTT
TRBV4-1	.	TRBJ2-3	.	CASSQSDTDTQYF	TGCGCCAGCAGCCAAAGCGACACAGATACGCAGTATTTT
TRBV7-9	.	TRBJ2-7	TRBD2	CASSHTSGSLINEQYF	TGTGCCAGCAGCCATACCAGCGGGAGTCTGATCAACGAGCAGTACTTC
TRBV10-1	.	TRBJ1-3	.	CARHPQASRNTIYF	TGCGCCAGACATCCACAGGCGAGTCGAAACACCATATATTTT
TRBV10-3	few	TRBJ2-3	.	CAISDIEADTQYF	TGTGCCATCAGTGATATCGAAGCGGATACGCAGTATTTT
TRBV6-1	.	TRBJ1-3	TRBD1	CASSERYSGTGLSGNTIYF	TGTGCCAGCAGTGAACGGTATTCCGGGACAGGCCTCTCTGGAAACACCATATATTTT
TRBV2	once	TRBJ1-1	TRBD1	CASSPGTVNTEAFF	TGTGCCAGCAGTCCAGGGACAGTGAACACTGAAGCTTTCTTT